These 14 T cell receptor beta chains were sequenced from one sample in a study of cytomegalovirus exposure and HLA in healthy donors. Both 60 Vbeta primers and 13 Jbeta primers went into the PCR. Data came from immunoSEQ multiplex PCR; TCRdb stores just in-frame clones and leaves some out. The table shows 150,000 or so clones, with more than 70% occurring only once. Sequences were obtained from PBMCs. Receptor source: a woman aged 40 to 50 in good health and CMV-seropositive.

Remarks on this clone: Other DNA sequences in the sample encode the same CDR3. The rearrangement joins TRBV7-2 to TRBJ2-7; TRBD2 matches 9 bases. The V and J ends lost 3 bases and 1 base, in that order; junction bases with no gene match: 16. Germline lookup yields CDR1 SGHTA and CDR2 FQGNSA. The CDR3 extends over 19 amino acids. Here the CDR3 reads CASSFRLAGFLSGSYEQYF. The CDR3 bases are TGTGCCAGCAGCTTCCGCCTAGCGGGATTTCTTTCAGGGTCCTACGAGCAGTACTTC.

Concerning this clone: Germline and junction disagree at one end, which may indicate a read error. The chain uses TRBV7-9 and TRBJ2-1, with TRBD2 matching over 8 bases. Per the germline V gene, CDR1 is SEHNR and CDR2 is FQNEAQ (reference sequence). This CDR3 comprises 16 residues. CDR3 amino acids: CSSSQLAEISYNEQFF. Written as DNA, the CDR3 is TGTTCCAGCAGCCAACTAGCGGAAATCTCCTACAATGAGCAGTTCTTC. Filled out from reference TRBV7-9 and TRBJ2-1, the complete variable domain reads DTGVSQNPRHKITKRGQNVTFRCDPISEHNRLYWYRQTLGQGPEFLTYFQNEAQLEKSRLLSDRFSAERPKGSFSTLEIQRTEQGDSAMYLCSSSQLAEISYNEQFFGPGTRLTVL.

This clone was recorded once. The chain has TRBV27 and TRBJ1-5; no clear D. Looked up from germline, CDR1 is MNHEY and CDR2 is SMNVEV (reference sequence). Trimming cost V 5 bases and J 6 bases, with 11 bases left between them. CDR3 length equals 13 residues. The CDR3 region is CASSPNTGQPQHF. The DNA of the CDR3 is TGTGCCAGCAGTCCTAATACGGGTCAGCCCCAGCATTTT.

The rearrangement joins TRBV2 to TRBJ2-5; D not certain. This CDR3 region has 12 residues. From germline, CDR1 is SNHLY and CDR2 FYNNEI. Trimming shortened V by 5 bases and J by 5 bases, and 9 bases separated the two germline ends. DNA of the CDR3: TGTGCCAGCAGTTACAAGGAGGAGACCCAGTACTTC. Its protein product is CASSYKEETQYF. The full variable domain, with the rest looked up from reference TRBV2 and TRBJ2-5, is EPEVTQTPSHQVTQMGQEVILRCVPISNHLYFYWYRQILGQKVEFLVSFYNNEISEKSEIFDDQFSVERPDGSNFTLKIRSTKLEDSAMYFCASSYKEETQYFGPGTRLLVL.

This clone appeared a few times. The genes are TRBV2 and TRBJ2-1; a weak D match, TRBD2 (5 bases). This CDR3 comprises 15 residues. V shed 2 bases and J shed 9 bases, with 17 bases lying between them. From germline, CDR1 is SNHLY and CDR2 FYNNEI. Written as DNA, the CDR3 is TGTGCCAGCAGTGAATTCGAGTTTGGGAGTGTTGAGCAGTTCTTC. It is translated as CASSEFEFGSVEQFF.

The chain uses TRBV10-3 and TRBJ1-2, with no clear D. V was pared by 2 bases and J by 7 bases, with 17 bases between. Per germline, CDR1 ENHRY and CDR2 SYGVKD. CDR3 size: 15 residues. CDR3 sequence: CAISEVGRGSTGYTF. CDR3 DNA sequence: TGTGCCATCAGTGAGGTAGGACGAGGGAGCACTGGCTACACCTTC.

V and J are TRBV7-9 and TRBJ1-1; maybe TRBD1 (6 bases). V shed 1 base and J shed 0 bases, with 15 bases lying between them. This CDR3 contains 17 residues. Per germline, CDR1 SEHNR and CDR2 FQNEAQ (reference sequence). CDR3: CASSLGLAGALNTEAFF. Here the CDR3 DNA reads TGTGCCAGCAGCTTAGGCTTGGCAGGGGCTTTGAACACTGAAGCTTTCTTT.

The DNA for the CDR3 is TGTGCCAGCAGCTTATCTATGAACACTGAAGCTTTCTTT. Translation: CASSLSMNTEAFF. The chain links TRBV7-9 to TRBJ1-1; D call uncertain. CDR1 SEHNR and CDR2 FQNEAQ come from the germline V gene (reference sequence). The CDR3 extends over 13 amino acids. Trimming took off 2 bases at V and 0 bases at J, with 4 bases between the two ends. Based on the CDR3 plus reference TRBV7-9 and TRBJ1-1, the full variable domain is DTGVSQNPRHKITKRGQNVTFRCDPISEHNRLYWYRQTLGQGPEFLTYFQNEAQLEKSRLLSDRFSAERPKGSFSTLEIQRTEQGDSAMYLCASSLSMNTEAFFGQGTRLTVV.

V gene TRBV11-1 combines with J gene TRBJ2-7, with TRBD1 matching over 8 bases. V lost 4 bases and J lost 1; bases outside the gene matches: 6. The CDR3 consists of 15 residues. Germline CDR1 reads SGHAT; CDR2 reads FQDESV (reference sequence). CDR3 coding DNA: TGTGCCAGCAGCTCCCGGGACAGGCCTTCCTACGAGCAGTACTTC. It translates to CASSSRDRPSYEQYF.

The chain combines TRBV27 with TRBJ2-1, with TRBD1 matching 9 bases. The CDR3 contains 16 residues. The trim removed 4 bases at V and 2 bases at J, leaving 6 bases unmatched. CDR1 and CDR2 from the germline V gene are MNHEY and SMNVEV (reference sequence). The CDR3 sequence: CASSSPGQGPYNEQFF. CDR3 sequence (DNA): TGTGCCAGCAGTTCTCCGGGACAGGGTCCCTACAATGAGCAGTTCTTC.

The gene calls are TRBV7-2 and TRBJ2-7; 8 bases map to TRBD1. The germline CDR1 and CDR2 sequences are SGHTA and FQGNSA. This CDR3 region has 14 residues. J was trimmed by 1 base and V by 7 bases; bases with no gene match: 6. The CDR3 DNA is TGTGCCAGCAAACAGGGGGATAGGTCCTACGAGCAGTACTTC. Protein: CASKQGDRSYEQYF.

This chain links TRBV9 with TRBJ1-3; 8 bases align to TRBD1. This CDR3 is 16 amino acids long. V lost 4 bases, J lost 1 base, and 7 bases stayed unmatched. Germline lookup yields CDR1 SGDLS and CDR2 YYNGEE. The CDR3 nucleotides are TGTGCCAGCAGCCCACAACAGGGGGAATCTGGAAACACCATATATTTT. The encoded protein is CASSPQQGESGNTIYF.

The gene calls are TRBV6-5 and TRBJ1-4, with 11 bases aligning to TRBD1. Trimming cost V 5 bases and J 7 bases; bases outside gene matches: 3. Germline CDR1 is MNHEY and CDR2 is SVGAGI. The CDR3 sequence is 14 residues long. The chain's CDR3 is CASSRDRGTEKLFF. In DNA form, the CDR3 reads TGTGCCAGCAGTCGGGACAGGGGGACTGAAAAACTGTTTTTT.

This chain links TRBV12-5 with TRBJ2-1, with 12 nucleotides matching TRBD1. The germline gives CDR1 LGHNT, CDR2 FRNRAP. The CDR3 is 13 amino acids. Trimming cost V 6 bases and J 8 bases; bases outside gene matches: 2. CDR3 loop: CASGGQGAYEQFF. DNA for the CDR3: TGTGCTAGTGGGGGACAGGGGGCATATGAGCAGTTCTTC.